The clone carrying this T cell receptor (beta chain) showed up just a few times. These data come from a study of shared clonotypes between healthy human individuals. Germline V gene lookup returns CDR1 SQVTM and CDR2 ANQGSEA. Trimming shortened V by 1 base and J by 4 bases, and 9 bases separated the two germline ends. The CDR3 has 13 amino acids. Only CD45RO-negative cells positively selected for CCR7 counted as naive CD8 cells, so terminally differentiated effector memory CD45RA+ cells were excluded. Produced via immunoSEQ multiplex PCR; TCRdb's table is partial and in-frame only. The table includes over 800,000 clones, approximately 92% detected once.

The TCR originated in a man aged 25-45 years in good health. The source material was naive CD8+ T cells sorted from blood. The gene calls are TRBV29-1 and TRBJ2-3; D remains ambiguous. CDR3 sequence (DNA): TGCAGCGTTGAAGGTGGTGGAGCAGATACGCAGTATTTT. Translated: CSVEGGGADTQYF.